This T cell receptor beta chain is from a study of T cell responses to AZD1222 COVID-19 vaccine. Method: immunoSEQ multiplex PCR; TCRdb's copy keeps in-frame clones and lacks some. This sample has about 150,000 clones, with around 88% found just once. Trimming took 2 bases from V and 1 from J; bases not matched to a gene: 1. CDR1 is LNHDA, CDR2 SQIVND, per germline (reference sequence). CDR3 length: 15 residues. Sequencing was performed on peripheral blood, taken 28 days after the second AZD1222 dose. The TCR was taken from an adult who received the AZD1222 COVID-19 vaccine. The J gene is TRBJ2-3, the V gene TRBV19; 9 bases are shared with TRBD2. CDR3 DNA sequence: TGTGCCAGTAGTATATTAGCGGGGGGCACAGATACGCAGTATTTT. Amino acids: CASSILAGGTDTQYF.